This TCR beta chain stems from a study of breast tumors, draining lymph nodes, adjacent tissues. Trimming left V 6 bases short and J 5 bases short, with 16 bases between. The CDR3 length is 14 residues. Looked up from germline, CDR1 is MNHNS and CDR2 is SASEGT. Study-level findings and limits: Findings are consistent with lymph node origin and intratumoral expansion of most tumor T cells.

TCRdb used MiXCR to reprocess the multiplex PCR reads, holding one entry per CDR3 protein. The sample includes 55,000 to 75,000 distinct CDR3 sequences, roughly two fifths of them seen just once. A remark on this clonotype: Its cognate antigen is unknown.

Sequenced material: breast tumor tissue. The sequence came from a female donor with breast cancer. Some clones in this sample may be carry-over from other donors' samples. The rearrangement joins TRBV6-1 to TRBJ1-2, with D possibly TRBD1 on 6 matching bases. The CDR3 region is CASSSLETGYGYTF. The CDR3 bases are TGTGCCAGCAGCAGCTTAGAAACAGGGTATGGCTACACCTTC.